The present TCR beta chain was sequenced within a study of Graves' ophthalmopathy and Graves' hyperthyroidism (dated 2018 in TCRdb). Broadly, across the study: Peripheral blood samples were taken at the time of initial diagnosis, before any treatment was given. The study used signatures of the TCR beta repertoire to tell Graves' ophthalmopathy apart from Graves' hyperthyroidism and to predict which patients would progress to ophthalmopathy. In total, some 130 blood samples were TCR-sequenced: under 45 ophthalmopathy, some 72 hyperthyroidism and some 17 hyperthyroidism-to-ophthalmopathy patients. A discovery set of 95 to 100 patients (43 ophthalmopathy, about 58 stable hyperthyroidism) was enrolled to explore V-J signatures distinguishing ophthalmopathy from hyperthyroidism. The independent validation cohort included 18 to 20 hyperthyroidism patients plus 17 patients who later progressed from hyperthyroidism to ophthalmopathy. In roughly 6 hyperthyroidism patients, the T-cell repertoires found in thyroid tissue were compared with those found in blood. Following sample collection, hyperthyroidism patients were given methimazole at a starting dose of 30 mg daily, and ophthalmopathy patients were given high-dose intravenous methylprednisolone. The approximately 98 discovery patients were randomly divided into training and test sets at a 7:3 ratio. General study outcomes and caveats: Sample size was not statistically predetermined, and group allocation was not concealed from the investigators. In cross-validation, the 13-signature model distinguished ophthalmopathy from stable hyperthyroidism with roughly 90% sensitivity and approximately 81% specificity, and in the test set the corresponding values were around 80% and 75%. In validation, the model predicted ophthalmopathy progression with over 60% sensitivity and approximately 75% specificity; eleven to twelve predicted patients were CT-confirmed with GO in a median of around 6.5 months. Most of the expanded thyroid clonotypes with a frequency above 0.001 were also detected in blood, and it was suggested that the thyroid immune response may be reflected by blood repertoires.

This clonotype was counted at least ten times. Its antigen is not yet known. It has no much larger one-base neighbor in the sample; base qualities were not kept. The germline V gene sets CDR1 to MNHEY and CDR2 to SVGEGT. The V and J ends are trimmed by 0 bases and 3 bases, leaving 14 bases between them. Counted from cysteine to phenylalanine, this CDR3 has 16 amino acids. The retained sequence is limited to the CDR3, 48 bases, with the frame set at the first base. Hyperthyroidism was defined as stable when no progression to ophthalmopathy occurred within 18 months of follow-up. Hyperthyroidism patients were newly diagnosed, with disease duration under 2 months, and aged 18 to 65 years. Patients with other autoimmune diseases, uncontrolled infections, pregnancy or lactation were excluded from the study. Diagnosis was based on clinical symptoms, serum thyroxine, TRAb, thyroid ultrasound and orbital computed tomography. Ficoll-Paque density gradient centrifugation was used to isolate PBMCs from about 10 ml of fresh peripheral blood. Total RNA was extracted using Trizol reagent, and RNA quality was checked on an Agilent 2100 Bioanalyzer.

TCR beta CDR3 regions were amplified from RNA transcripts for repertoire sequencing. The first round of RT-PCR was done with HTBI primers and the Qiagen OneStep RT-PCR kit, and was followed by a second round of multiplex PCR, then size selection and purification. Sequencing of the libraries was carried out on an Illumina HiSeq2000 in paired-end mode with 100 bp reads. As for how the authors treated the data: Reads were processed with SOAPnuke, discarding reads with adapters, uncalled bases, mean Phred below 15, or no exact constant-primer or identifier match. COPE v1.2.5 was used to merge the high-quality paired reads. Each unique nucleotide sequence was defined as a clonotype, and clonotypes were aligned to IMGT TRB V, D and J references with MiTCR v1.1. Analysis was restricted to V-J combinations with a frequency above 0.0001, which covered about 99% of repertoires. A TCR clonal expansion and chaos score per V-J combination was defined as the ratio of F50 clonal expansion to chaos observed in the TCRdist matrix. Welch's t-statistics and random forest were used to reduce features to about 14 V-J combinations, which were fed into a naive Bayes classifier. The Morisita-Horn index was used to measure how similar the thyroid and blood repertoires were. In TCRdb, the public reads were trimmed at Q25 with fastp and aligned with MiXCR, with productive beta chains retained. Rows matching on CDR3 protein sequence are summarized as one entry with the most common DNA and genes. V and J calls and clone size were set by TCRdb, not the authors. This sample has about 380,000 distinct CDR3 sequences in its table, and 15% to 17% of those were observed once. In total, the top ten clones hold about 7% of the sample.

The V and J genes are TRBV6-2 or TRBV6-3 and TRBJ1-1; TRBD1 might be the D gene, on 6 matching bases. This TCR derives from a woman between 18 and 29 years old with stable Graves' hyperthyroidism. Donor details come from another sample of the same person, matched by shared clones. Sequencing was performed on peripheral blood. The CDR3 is CASSYSAGGAHTEAFF. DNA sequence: TGTGCCAGCAGTTACTCGGCGGGGGGCGCGCACACTGAAGCTTTCTTT.